Described below is a single T cell receptor (beta chain) sequence and its context. Using its own MiXCR run on the 5' RACE reads, TCRdb lists one record per CDR3 protein. The sample includes 81,000 or so distinct CDR3 sequences, about 8.4% of them seen just once. Total RNA was isolated from whole blood that had not been fractionated. This CDR3 comprises 15 residues. The V gene's germline CDR1 is MNHEY and CDR2 SMNVEV (reference sequence). V dropped 4 bases and J dropped 4; count of bases not matched to a gene: 9. This sample is drawn from a study of human T cells and chemical hapten exposure. The rearrangement joins TRBV27 to TRBJ2-7, with 8 bases identical to TRBD2. The receptor was isolated from a male donor in good health. The CDR3 loop reads CASSYAGGPIYEQYF. For the CDR3, the DNA is TGTGCCAGCAGTTATGCGGGGGGCCCCATTTACGAGCAGTACTTC.